One sample yielded the 22 T cell receptor beta chains listed below, sequenced in a study of blood T cells in healthy people across ages. A second PCR, run for roughly 7 to 12 cycles, used a sample-barcoded 5' primer plus a J-beta primer mix. TCRdb re-called the 5' RACE reads with MiXCR, one entry per CDR3 protein. This sample has about 1,500,000 distinct CDR3 sequences, with over 25% found just once. Source material: blood. These receptors all come from a woman aged 30 to 39 in good health.

The sample holds a few counts of this clonotype. Possible read error: a much larger clone is one base away. The chain recombines TRBV29-1 with TRBJ2-4; no clear D gene. CDR3 size: 14 residues. Trimming shortened V by 7 bases and J by 13 bases, and 26 bases separated the two germline ends. CDR1 and CDR2 from the germline V gene are SQVTM and ANQGSEA. CDR3 loop: CSGVLGSILDEQYF. CDR3 DNA: TGCAGCGGAGTTCTGGGTAGCATCCTCGATGAGCAGTACTTC.

The chain carries TRBV7-3 and TRBJ2-6; 7 bases agree with TRBD2. This CDR3 has 13 amino acids. Germline loops: CDR1 SGHTA, CDR2 FQGTGA. V lost 8 bases to trimming and J lost 3 bases; unmatched junction nucleotides: 1. In DNA, the CDR3 is TGTGCCAGCGGGGGGGATGGGGCCAACGTCCTGACTTTC. Translating it yields CASGGDGANVLTF.

This clonotype was observed a handful of times. The chain combines TRBV20-1 with TRBJ1-2, with D unresolved. Trimming stripped 5 bases from V and 5 bases from J, with 9 bases between. The germline V gene has CDR1 DFQATT and CDR2 SNEGSKA (reference sequence). This CDR3 comprises 11 residues. CDR3 protein: CSAAGFYGYTF. The CDR3 DNA is TGCAGTGCTGCGGGATTTTATGGCTACACCTTC.

This chain joins TRBV20-1 and TRBJ2-7; either TRBD1 or TRBD2 may supply D (5 bases each). V lost 1 base and J lost 3, with 10 bases in between. Germline V gives CDR1 DFQATT, CDR2 SNEGSKA (reference sequence). The CDR3 spans 13 residues. The CDR3 sequence is CSARGGNDYEQYF. The CDR3 DNA reads TGCAGTGCTAGAGGGGGGAACGACTACGAGCAGTACTTC.

This clonotype was seen many times. The J gene is TRBJ2-1, the V gene TRBV2; 8 bases are a match to TRBD2. V gave up 7 bases and J gave up 7 bases; unmatched junction bases: 6. The CDR3 runs 13 residues. Looked up from germline, CDR1 is SNHLY and CDR2 is FYNNEI. The CDR3 DNA follows: TGTGCCAGCACGCGGGAGGAGCGGAATGAGCAGTTCTTC. Translation gives CASTREERNEQFF.

The V and J genes are TRBV2 and TRBJ2-3, with D unresolved. Germline CDR1 reads SNHLY; CDR2 reads FYNNEI. This CDR3 is built from 15 residues. Trimming left V 7 bases short and J 4 bases short, with 18 bases between. The CDR3 reads CASTPLGQAPDTQYF. The CDR3 DNA follows: TGTGCCAGCACTCCACTGGGCCAAGCACCAGATACGCAGTATTTT.

The CDR3: CASSGAAGNEQFF. As DNA, the CDR3 is TGTGCCAGCAGCGGGGCGGCAGGGAATGAGCAGTTCTTC. The chain couples TRBV7-9 to TRBJ2-1, with D maybe TRBD1 (5 bases). The CDR3 loop spans 13 amino acids. Trimming removed 5 bases at V and 7 bases at J, with 12 bases between. Germline CDR1 reads SEHNR; CDR2 reads FQNEAQ (reference sequence).

This clonotype was seen repeatedly, ten times or more. For the CDR3, the DNA is TGTGCCAGCAGTCAACTCACCGGGGAGCTGTTTTTT. Protein: CASSQLTGELFF. The chain recombines TRBV3-1 with TRBJ2-2; D ambiguous. The V gene's germline CDR1 is LGHDT and CDR2 YNNKEL (reference sequence). This CDR3 has 12 amino acids. V was trimmed by 6 bases and J by 4 bases, leaving 6 bases between them.

The V gene is TRBV5-5, the J gene TRBJ2-2; TRBD1 might be the D (6 bases). CDR1 and CDR2 from the germline V gene are SGHKS and YYEKEE (reference sequence). The CDR3 covers 12 residues. V lost 6 bases, J lost 6 bases, and 9 bases lay in between. CDR3 sequence reads: CASNRVPGELFF. The DNA of the CDR3 is TGTGCCAGCAACAGGGTCCCCGGGGAGCTGTTTTTT.

This clonotype has more than one count but fewer than ten. This chain uses TRBV7-2 with TRBJ1-5; D remains unclear. The germline V gene has CDR1 SGHTA and CDR2 FQGNSA. The CDR3 is made up of 14 amino acids. The V gene lost 3 bases and the J gene lost 5 bases, with 11 bases spanning the gap. In DNA, the CDR3 is TGTGCCAGCAGCTTCCCCGGGATTTATCAGCCCCAGCATTTT. As protein: CASSFPGIYQPQHF.

This clonotype was detected once. The germline gene is not matched at one end of the junction; a read error may be the cause. The DNA of the CDR3 is TGTGCCAGCAGTTTAGACCGGGGGAGCACAGATGCGCAGTATTTT. Protein: CASSLDRGSTDAQYF. The chain couples TRBV12-3 or TRBV12-4 to TRBJ2-3, with a possible D match to TRBD2 (6 bases). The CDR3 is 15 residues long.

In DNA, the CDR3 is TGTGCCAGCAGCTCGACCCGGGGCACTGAAGCTTTCTTT. It is translated as CASSSTRGTEAFF. The chain links TRBV7-3 to TRBJ1-1; D not certain. The CDR3 runs to 13 residues. Trimming left V 4 bases short and J 4 bases short, with 10 bases between. Germline V gene data show CDR1 as SGHTA and CDR2 as FQGTGA.

The chain is built from TRBV27 and TRBJ2-5, with D unclear. This CDR3 has 15 residues. Trimming took off 1 base at V and 3 bases at J, with 12 bases between the two ends. From germline, CDR1 is MNHEY and CDR2 SMNVEV (reference sequence). The CDR3 is CASSLFQASKETQYF. CDR3 DNA: TGTGCCAGCAGTTTATTTCAGGCGTCTAAAGAGACCCAGTACTTC.

The rearrangement uses TRBV2 and TRBJ1-1; TRBD1 might be the D (5 bases). The CDR3 sequence is 16 residues long. Germline-derived CDR1 and CDR2 are SNHLY and FYNNEI. Trimming removed 2 bases from V and 5 bases from J, with 18 bases in between. This CDR3 reads CASSERRQGEGTEAFF. The CDR3 DNA reads TGTGCCAGCAGTGAACGGCGGCAGGGCGAGGGGACTGAAGCTTTCTTT.

This chain uses TRBV7-2 with TRBJ2-5; tentatively, D is TRBD2 (7 bases). CDR1 and CDR2 from the germline V gene are SGHTA and FQGNSA. Trimming took 1 base from V and 5 from J, leaving 14 bases between them. CDR3 length equals 15 residues. The CDR3 spells CASSLELGRGETQYF. For the CDR3, the DNA is TGTGCCAGCAGCTTAGAATTGGGGAGGGGGGAGACCCAGTACTTC.

J is TRBJ2-3 and V is TRBV25-1, with TRBD2 identical over 7 bases. CDR1 is MGHDK and CDR2 is SYGVNS in the germline V gene. The V and J ends lost 8 bases and 10 bases, in that order; junction bases with no gene match: 15. The CDR3 is 14 residues long. As DNA, the CDR3 is TGTGCCAGCCGGAAGGAAGCGGGGACGCCCGCGCAGTATTTT. Amino acid sequence: CASRKEAGTPAQYF.

This clonotype has a handful of counts. The rearrangement uses TRBV12-3 or TRBV12-4 and TRBJ1-4; the D gene is possibly TRBD1 (5 bases). V lost 5 bases and J 7 bases, leaving 17 bases between the germline ends. CDR3 length equals 15 residues. CDR3 DNA sequence: TGTGCCAGCAGTAGCGTCGGGACCGGAATTGAAAAACTGTTTTTT. Its protein product is CASSSVGTGIEKLFF.

This clonotype was observed at least ten times. The chain couples TRBV12-3 or TRBV12-4 to TRBJ1-6; tentatively, D is TRBD1 (6 bases). The CDR3 is 14 amino acids. The V and J ends lost 3 bases and 9 bases respectively, with 12 bases between them. The CDR3 sequence is CASSLGVGGSPLHF. DNA of the CDR3: TGTGCCAGCAGTTTGGGGGTAGGGGGTTCACCCCTCCACTTT.

This clonotype was seen a handful of times. The chain uses TRBV7-8 and TRBJ2-1; 13 bases fit TRBD2. CDR3 length: 18 amino acids. V lost 2 bases to trimming and J lost 6 bases; unmatched junction nucleotides: 10. Germline V lookup: CDR1 SGHVS, CDR2 FQNEAQ. CDR3 coding DNA: TGTGCCAGCAGCTTAAGGAGGGACCGGACTAGCGGGAGCAATGAGCAGTTCTTC. Translation gives CASSLRRDRTSGSNEQFF.

Regarding this clonotype: Compared with germline, one end of the junction differs, possibly owing to a read error. The V call is TRBV10-1, the J call TRBJ2-3, with D tentatively TRBD2 (5 bases). CDR1 is WNHNN, CDR2 SYGVQD, per germline (reference sequence). This CDR3 is built from 15 residues. CDR3: CTSSELRTSTDTQYF. In DNA form, the CDR3 reads TGCACCAGCAGTGAGCTCCGGACTAGCACAGATACGCAGTATTTT.

This clonotype was found many times. The chain links TRBV4-1 to TRBJ2-1; D unclear. The CDR3 is made up of 15 amino acids. Germline CDR1 is MGHRA and CDR2 is YSYEKL. With 4 bases removed from V and 7 bases from J, the gap between germline ends came to 17 bases. In DNA, the CDR3 is TGCGCCAGCAGCCCCACAGCCACTACCCTTAATGAGCAGTTCTTC. This translates into CASSPTATTLNEQFF.

The genes are TRBV12-3 or TRBV12-4 and TRBJ2-1; 10 bases fit TRBD2. The CDR3 is 15 residues long. Trimming took 2 bases from V and 7 from J; bases not matched to a gene: 5. The chain's CDR3 is CASSLSSGSQNEQFF. CDR3 nucleotides: TGTGCCAGCAGTTTATCTAGCGGGAGCCAAAATGAGCAGTTCTTC.